This T cell receptor beta chain was recovered during a study of T cell changes during pregnancy in multiple sclerosis. This clone was seen a single time. Profiling relied on immunoSEQ multiplex PCR, and the TCRdb table lists in-frame clones only, not all of them. The sample has tens of thousands of clones, roughly nine tenths seen once. The CDR3 is 16 amino acids. V lost 4 bases and J lost 4, with 16 bases in between. Germline V gene data show CDR1 as MGHRA and CDR2 as YSYEKL. The chain couples TRBV4-1 to TRBJ2-2; TRBD1 is a possible D gene (5 bases). This TCR was sampled from a female donor in good health, enrolled as a control in a pregnancy study. The material sequenced was peripheral blood, taken in the third trimester of pregnancy. The CDR3 DNA reads TGCGCCAGCAGCCCCCTCCAGGGAATCCCCACCGGGGAGCTGTTTTTT. It translates to CASSPLQGIPTGELFF.